Here is one TCR beta chain with its context. RNA transcripts served as the template for amplifying TCR beta CDR3 regions. The primer set for the first-round RT-PCR of the TCR CDR3 was HTBI. In TCRdb, the multiplex PCR reads were re-called with MiXCR into one record per CDR3 protein. The sample consists of 490,000 or so distinct CDR3 sequences, 20% of them appearing once. The V end was cut by 6 bases, the J end by 6 bases, with 13 bases between. In germline, CDR1 is MDHEN, CDR2 SYDVKM. This CDR3 comprises 13 residues. Diagnoses were made from clinical symptoms, serum measures (thyroxine and TRAb), thyroid ultrasound and orbital computed tomography. These data originate in a study of T cells in Graves' hyperthyroidism and ophthalmopathy. As for the study in general: The initial diagnosis was the point when peripheral blood was collected, ahead of any treatment.

The sequence was obtained from a man aged 35-49 years with Graves' ophthalmopathy. The specimen sequenced was blood. The rearrangement joins TRBV28 to TRBJ2-3; D is unclear. This chain's CDR3 is CASSSPRRDTQYF. The CDR3 DNA sequence: TGTGCCAGCAGCTCGCCACGGCGGGATACGCAGTATTTT.